The rows below give T cell receptor beta chains drawn from one sample of a study of immune evolution from preneoplasia to lung adenocarcinoma. TCRdb keeps only in-frame clones here, not all; method: immunoSEQ multiplex PCR. The repertoire holds about 9,600 clones, with 90% as singletons. The material sequenced was FFPE invasive lung adenocarcinoma tissue. These receptors were obtained from a person aged 70 to 85 with invasive lung adenocarcinoma. The CDR3 runs from the conserved cysteine through the conserved F or W. Fields, in order: D gene, clone size, J gene, V gene, CDR3 DNA, CDR3 protein. A D gene is named only where the DNA matches it firmly. Expanded clones get a size class; other rows say once, few or many, or leave the size out.

d_gene: TRBD1; abundance: NA; j_gene: TRBJ2-5; v_gene: TRBV5-4; CDR3nt: TGTGCCAGCAGCTTGGGGACAGGGGAAGAGACCCAGTACTTC; CDR3aa: CASSLGTGEETQYF
d_gene: NA; abundance: NA; j_gene: TRBJ2-3; v_gene: TRBV4-1; CDR3nt: TGCGCCAGCAGCCAAGGACCACCAAGCACAGATACGCAGTATTTT; CDR3aa: CASSQGPPSTDTQYF
d_gene: NA; abundance: NA; j_gene: TRBJ2-3; v_gene: TRBV14; CDR3nt: TGTGCCAGCAGACGGGGACTGTCCACAGATACGCAGTATTTT; CDR3aa: CASRRGLSTDTQYF
d_gene: TRBD2; abundance: once; j_gene: TRBJ2-5; v_gene: TRBV2; CDR3nt: TGTGCCAGCAGCGTCACTAGCGGGGGACAAGAGACCCAGTACTTC; CDR3aa: CASSVTSGGQETQYF
d_gene: NA; abundance: NA; j_gene: TRBJ2-3; v_gene: TRBV5-1; CDR3nt: TGCGCCAGCAGCTCGAACGGACTCTTCGGGGCAGATACGCAGTATTTT; CDR3aa: CASSSNGLFGADTQYF
d_gene: NA; abundance: NA; j_gene: TRBJ2-3; v_gene: TRBV30; CDR3nt: TGTGCCTGGAGTGGTAAGGAGACCACAGATACGCAGTATTTT; CDR3aa: CAWSGKETTDTQYF
d_gene: NA; abundance: NA; j_gene: TRBJ1-2; v_gene: TRBV28; CDR3nt: TGTGCCAGCAGTATTCCTTACGGCTACACCTTC; CDR3aa: CASSIPYGYTF
d_gene: TRBD1; abundance: NA; j_gene: TRBJ2-7; v_gene: TRBV27; CDR3nt: TGTGCCAGCAGTTTACAGGGGGCGAACTACGAGCAGTACTTC; CDR3aa: CASSLQGANYEQYF
d_gene: TRBD1; abundance: NA; j_gene: TRBJ2-7; v_gene: TRBV4-2; CDR3nt: TGTGCCAGCAGCCAAGGTGGACAGGGGGGATTATACGAGCAGTACTTC; CDR3aa: CASSQGGQGGLYEQYF
d_gene: TRBD1; abundance: NA; j_gene: TRBJ2-2; v_gene: TRBV6-5; CDR3nt: TGTGCCAGCAGGCGCGGACAGGGGACCACCGGGGAGCTGTTTTTT; CDR3aa: CASRRGQGTTGELFF
d_gene: TRBD1; abundance: NA; j_gene: TRBJ1-5; v_gene: TRBV6-6; CDR3nt: TGTGCCAGCAGTAACGACAGGGGCAATCAGCCCCAGCATTTT; CDR3aa: CASSNDRGNQPQHF
d_gene: NA; abundance: NA; j_gene: TRBJ1-2; v_gene: TRBV18; CDR3nt: TGTGCCAGCTCACCAGGGGGACTCAACTATGGCTACACCTTC; CDR3aa: CASSPGGLNYGYTF
d_gene: NA; abundance: few; j_gene: TRBJ1-1; v_gene: TRBV29-1; CDR3nt: TGCAGCGTGACAGAGACCCCGAACACTGAAGCTTTCTTT; CDR3aa: CSVTETPNTEAFF
d_gene: NA; abundance: NA; j_gene: TRBJ2-7; v_gene: TRBV7-8; CDR3nt: TGTGCCAGCAAAACAGGGTCGGGAACCTACGAGCAGTACTTC; CDR3aa: CASKTGSGTYEQYF
d_gene: NA; abundance: large; j_gene: TRBJ1-1; v_gene: TRBV7-7; CDR3nt: TGTGCTAGCAGCTTAGCAGAGAACACTGAAGCTTTCTTT; CDR3aa: CASSLAENTEAFF
d_gene: TRBD1; abundance: NA; j_gene: TRBJ1-2; v_gene: TRBV5-6; CDR3nt: TGTGCCAGCAGCTGGAGGGACAGGGCTGGCGGCTACACCTTC; CDR3aa: CASSWRDRAGGYTF
d_gene: TRBD1; abundance: few; j_gene: TRBJ2-3; v_gene: TRBV9; CDR3nt: TGTGCCAGCAGCGATTGGAAGGGGGCCCCAGATACGCAGTATTTT; CDR3aa: CASSDWKGAPDTQYF
d_gene: NA; abundance: NA; j_gene: TRBJ1-4; v_gene: TRBV9; CDR3nt: TGTGCCAGCAGCGTAGATAAGGGGAGGAATGAAAAACTGTTTTTT; CDR3aa: CASSVDKGRNEKLFF
d_gene: NA; abundance: NA; j_gene: TRBJ2-7; v_gene: TRBV18; CDR3nt: TGTGCCAGCTCACCACCCTCGGCTGAGGTGGAGCAGTACTTC; CDR3aa: CASSPPSAEVEQYF
d_gene: NA; abundance: few; j_gene: TRBJ1-1; v_gene: TRBV28; CDR3nt: TGTGCCAGCAGTTTATCGAACACTGAAGCTTTCTTT; CDR3aa: CASSLSNTEAFF
d_gene: TRBD1; abundance: NA; j_gene: TRBJ2-3; v_gene: TRBV5-4; CDR3nt: TGTGCCAGCAGGTCTGCCGGACAGGGAAGCACAGATACGCAGTATTTT; CDR3aa: CASRSAGQGSTDTQYF
d_gene: TRBD2; abundance: once; j_gene: TRBJ2-3; v_gene: TRBV28; CDR3nt: TGTGCCACGAGGACTAGCGGGGATGATACGCAGTATTTT; CDR3aa: CATRTSGDDTQYF